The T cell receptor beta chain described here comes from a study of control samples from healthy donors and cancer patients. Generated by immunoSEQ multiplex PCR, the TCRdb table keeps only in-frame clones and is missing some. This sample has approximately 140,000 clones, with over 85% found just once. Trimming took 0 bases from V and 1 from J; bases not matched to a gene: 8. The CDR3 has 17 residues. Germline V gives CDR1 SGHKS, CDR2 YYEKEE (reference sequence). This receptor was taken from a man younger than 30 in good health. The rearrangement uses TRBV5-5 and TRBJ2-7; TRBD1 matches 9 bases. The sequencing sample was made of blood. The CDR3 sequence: CASSLVARQGGSYEQYF. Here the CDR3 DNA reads TGTGCCAGCAGCTTGGTGGCCCGACAGGGGGGATCCTACGAGCAGTACTTC.